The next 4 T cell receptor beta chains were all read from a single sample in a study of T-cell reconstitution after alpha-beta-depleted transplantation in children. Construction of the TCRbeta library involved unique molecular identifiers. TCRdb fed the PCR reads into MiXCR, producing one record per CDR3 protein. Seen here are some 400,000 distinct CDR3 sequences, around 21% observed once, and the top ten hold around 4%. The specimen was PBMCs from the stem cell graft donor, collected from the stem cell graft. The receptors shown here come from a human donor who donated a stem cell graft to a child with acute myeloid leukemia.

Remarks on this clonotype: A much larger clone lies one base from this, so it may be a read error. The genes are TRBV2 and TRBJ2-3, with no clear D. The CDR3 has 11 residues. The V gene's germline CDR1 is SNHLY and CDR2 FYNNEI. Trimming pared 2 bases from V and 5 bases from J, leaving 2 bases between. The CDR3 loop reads CASSEIDTQYF. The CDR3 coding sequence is TGTGCCAGCAGTGAAATAGATACGCAGTATTTT.

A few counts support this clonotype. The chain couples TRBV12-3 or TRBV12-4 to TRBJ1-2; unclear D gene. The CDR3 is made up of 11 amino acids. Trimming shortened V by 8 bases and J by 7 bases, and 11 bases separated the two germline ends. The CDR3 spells CASSPVFGYTF. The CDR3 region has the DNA TGTGCCAGCTCCCCAGTTTTTGGCTACACCTTC.

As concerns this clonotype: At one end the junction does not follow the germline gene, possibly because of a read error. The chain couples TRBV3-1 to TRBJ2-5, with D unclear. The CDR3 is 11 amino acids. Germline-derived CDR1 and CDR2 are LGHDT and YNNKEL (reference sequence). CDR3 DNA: TGTGCCTGCAGTTACCAAGAGACCCAGTACTTC. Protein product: CACSYQETQYF.

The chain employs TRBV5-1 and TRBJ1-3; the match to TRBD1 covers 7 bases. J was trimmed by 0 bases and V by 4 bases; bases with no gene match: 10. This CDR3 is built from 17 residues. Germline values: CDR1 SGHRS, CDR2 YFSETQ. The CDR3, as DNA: TGCGCCAGCAGCCTTCAGACAGGGACTCTCTCTGGAAACACCATATATTTT. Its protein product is CASSLQTGTLSGNTIYF.